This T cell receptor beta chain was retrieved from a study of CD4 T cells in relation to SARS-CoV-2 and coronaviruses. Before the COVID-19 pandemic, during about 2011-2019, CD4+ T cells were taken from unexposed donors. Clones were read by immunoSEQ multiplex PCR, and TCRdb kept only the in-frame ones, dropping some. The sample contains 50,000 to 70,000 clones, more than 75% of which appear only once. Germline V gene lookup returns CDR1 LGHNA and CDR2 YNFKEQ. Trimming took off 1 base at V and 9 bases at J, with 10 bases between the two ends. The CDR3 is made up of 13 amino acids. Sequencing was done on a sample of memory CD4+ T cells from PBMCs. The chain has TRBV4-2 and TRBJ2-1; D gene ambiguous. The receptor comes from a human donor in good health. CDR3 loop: CASSQANLGEQFF. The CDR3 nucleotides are TGTGCCAGCAGCCAAGCAAACCTTGGTGAGCAGTTCTTC.